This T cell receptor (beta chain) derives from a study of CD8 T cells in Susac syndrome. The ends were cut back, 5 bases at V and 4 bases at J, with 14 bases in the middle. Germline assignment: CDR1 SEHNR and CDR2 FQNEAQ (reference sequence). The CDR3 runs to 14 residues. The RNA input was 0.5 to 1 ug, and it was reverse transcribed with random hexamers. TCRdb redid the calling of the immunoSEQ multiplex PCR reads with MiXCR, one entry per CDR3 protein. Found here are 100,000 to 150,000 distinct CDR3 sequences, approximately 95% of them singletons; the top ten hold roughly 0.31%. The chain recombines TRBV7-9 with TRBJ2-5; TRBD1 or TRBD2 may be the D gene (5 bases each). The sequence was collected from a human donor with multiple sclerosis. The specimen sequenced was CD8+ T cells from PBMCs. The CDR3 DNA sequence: TGTGCCAGCAGCGCAACCGGGACGGCAGAGACCCAGTACTTC. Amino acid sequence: CASSATGTAETQYF.